Reported below is one T cell receptor (beta chain). The CDR3 loop spans 16 amino acids. V dropped 0 bases and J dropped 5 bases, with 16 bases sitting between them. Germline CDR1 and CDR2: SGDLS and YYNGEE. These data belong to a study of T cells in narcolepsy. Using immunoSEQ multiplex PCR, the repertoire was profiled, and TCRdb retains in-frame clones only, with some absent. Of fewer than 25,000 clones listed, roughly four fifths are singletons. J is TRBJ2-3 and V is TRBV9; D is undetermined. This TCR came from a human donor in good health. The sample taken for sequencing was memory (CD45RA-) CD4+ T cells from blood. The CDR3 is CASSVGGSQIGDTQYF. The CDR3 DNA reads as TGTGCCAGCAGCGTAGGAGGATCACAGATAGGAGATACGCAGTATTTT.